The rows below give T cell receptor beta chains drawn from one sample of a study of cytomegalovirus exposure and HLA in healthy donors. Clones were sequenced by immunoSEQ multiplex PCR, and TCRdb holds only the in-frame ones, with some missing. This table holds a few hundred thousand clones, 85% to 90% found once. The specimen sequenced was PBMCs. The receptors originated from a woman between 18 and 30 years old in good health and CMV-seronegative. Both conserved end residues are part of each CDR3. D genes are given only for firm matches. Expanded clones get a size class; other rows say once, few or many, or leave the size out.

len | j_gene | abundance | v_gene | d_gene | CDR3nt | CDR3aa
16 | TRBJ2-2 | - | TRBV7-9 | - | TGTGCCAGCACCCCCCCAAGGACTGAAGGGACCGGGGAGCTGTTTTTT | CASTPPRTEGTGELFF
15 | TRBJ2-6 | - | TRBV5-4 | - | TGTGCCAGCAGCTTGCTAGCTATGGGGGCCAACGTCCTGACTTTC | CASSLLAMGANVLTF
12 | TRBJ1-4 | few | TRBV5-1 | - | TGCGCCAGCAGTTCCCCTCAGGGAAAACTGTTTTTT | CASSSPQGKLFF
15 | TRBJ1-1 | - | TRBV10-3 | - | TGTGCCATCAGGGATTCTCAGAAGGGGTCCACTGAAGCTTTCTTT | CAIRDSQKGSTEAFF
17 | TRBJ2-1 | - | TRBV19 | TRBD2 | TGTGCCAGTAGTATAGAAGCGGGACTAGCGGGATATTATGAGCAGTTCTTC | CASSIEAGLAGYYEQFF
20 | TRBJ2-2 | - | TRBV4-1 | - | TGCGCCAGCAGCCAAGATCACTGGACTATGCGGGGTTGGGCGACCGGGGAGCTGTTTTTT | CASSQDHWTMRGWATGELFF
14 | TRBJ2-2 | - | TRBV7-9 | TRBD1 | TGTGCCAGCAGCACTGACAGGGAGTCCGGGGAGCTGTTTTTT | CASSTDRESGELFF
13 | TRBJ2-2 | - | TRBV19 | - | TGTGCCAGTAACGGGATTGGGACTCTCGAGCTGTTTTTT | CASNGIGTLELFF
16 | TRBJ2-2 | once | TRBV7-2 | - | TGTGCCAGCAGCCCCACCCCGAGGGGGGGCTCCGGGGAGCTGTTTTTT | CASSPTPRGGSGELFF
13 | TRBJ1-2 | - | TRBV11-2 | - | TGTGCCAGCAGCTTATTCCCGCCGGATGGCTACACCTTC | CASSLFPPDGYTF